Listed below are T cell receptor beta chains from one sample, sequenced in a study of vaccination and CD4 T cells after COVID-19. Their recognized antigens are unknown. TCRdb analysed the PCR reads with MiXCR anew, one entry per CDR3 protein. The sample includes approximately 8,300 distinct CDR3 sequences, about 61% of them seen just once. The material sequenced was cultured CD4+ T cells from blood, taken after SARS-CoV-2 vaccination. These receptors all stem from a human donor with COVID-19. Each CDR3 is given with its conserved first and last residue. Each record gives: J gene, V gene, D gene, clone size, CDR3 DNA, CDR3 protein. A D gene is named only where the DNA matches it firmly. Some rows have no size entry. The others give once, few or many, or a class for an expanded clone.

j_call: TRBJ2-7; v_call: TRBV6-2/TRBV6-3; d_call: TRBD1; clone_size: few; cdr3_nt: TGTGCCAGCAGTTACCCCAGGACAGGGAGGTACGAGCAGTACTTC; cdr3_aa: CASSYPRTGRYEQYF
j_call: TRBJ1-6; v_call: TRBV5-1; d_call: .; clone_size: .; cdr3_nt: TGCGCCAGCAGCTTTACGCTACAGGATTCACCCCTCCACTTT; cdr3_aa: CASSFTLQDSPLHF
j_call: TRBJ1-2; v_call: TRBV9; d_call: .; clone_size: medium-sized; cdr3_nt: TGTGCCAGCAGCGTGTTGGGGACCTATGGCTACACCTTC; cdr3_aa: CASSVLGTYGYTF
j_call: TRBJ2-4; v_call: TRBV14; d_call: TRBD1; clone_size: few; cdr3_nt: TGTGCCAGCAGCCAAGATGAGGCGACAGGGACCAAAAACATTCAGTACTTC; cdr3_aa: CASSQDEATGTKNIQYF
j_call: TRBJ2-7; v_call: TRBV18; d_call: TRBD2; clone_size: once; cdr3_nt: TGTGCCAGCTCACCACCGAGCGGGAGTACCTACGAGCAGTACTTC; cdr3_aa: CASSPPSGSTYEQYF
j_call: TRBJ1-2; v_call: TRBV12-3/TRBV12-4; d_call: .; clone_size: .; cdr3_nt: TGTGCCAGCAGTTTAGGGGGAGGGGCAGAGGTTTGGGGCTACACCTTC; cdr3_aa: CASSLGGGAEVWGYTF
j_call: TRBJ1-5; v_call: TRBV2; d_call: .; clone_size: few; cdr3_nt: TGTGCCAGCAGTGTTGGCAGGGGAAATCAGCCCCAGCATTTT; cdr3_aa: CASSVGRGNQPQHF
j_call: TRBJ2-2; v_call: TRBV7-9; d_call: .; clone_size: .; cdr3_nt: TGTGCCAGCAGGCCCGACGGGGGAGGCAACACCGGGGAGCTGTTTTTT; cdr3_aa: CASRPDGGGNTGELFF
j_call: TRBJ1-2; v_call: TRBV15; d_call: .; clone_size: few; cdr3_nt: TGTGCCACCAGCCCCCAAGTGGAGCAACACTATGGCTACACCTTC; cdr3_aa: CATSPQVEQHYGYTF
j_call: TRBJ1-2; v_call: TRBV10-3; d_call: TRBD1; clone_size: few; cdr3_nt: TGTGCCATCAGTGATCTCCAGGGGGCAACTCATGGCTACACCTTC; cdr3_aa: CAISDLQGATHGYTF
j_call: TRBJ2-5; v_call: TRBV7-2; d_call: TRBD1; clone_size: .; cdr3_nt: TGTGCCAGCTCGACAGGGCCCTCGGGAGAGACCCAGTACTTC; cdr3_aa: CASSTGPSGETQYF
j_call: TRBJ2-2; v_call: TRBV6-1; d_call: .; clone_size: medium-sized; cdr3_nt: TGTGCCAGCAGACGGGACACCGGGGAGCTGTTTTTT; cdr3_aa: CASRRDTGELFF
j_call: TRBJ2-3; v_call: TRBV9; d_call: TRBD1; clone_size: .; cdr3_nt: TGTGCCAGCAGCGTATGGGACAGTTATGCGGAAGATACGCAGTATTTT; cdr3_aa: CASSVWDSYAEDTQYF
j_call: TRBJ1-2; v_call: TRBV25-1; d_call: .; clone_size: few; cdr3_nt: TGTGCCAGCAGTGGGCTTTACGGCTACACCTTC; cdr3_aa: CASSGLYGYTF
j_call: TRBJ2-5; v_call: TRBV6-2/TRBV6-3; d_call: .; clone_size: large; cdr3_nt: TGTGCCAGCAACCAGGGAGGAAGGGAGACCCAGTACTTC; cdr3_aa: CASNQGGRETQYF
j_call: TRBJ1-6; v_call: TRBV25-1; d_call: .; clone_size: .; cdr3_nt: TGTGCCAGCAGTGAATGGCTTAATCCCAATTCACCCCTCCACTTT; cdr3_aa: CASSEWLNPNSPLHF
j_call: TRBJ1-6; v_call: TRBV6-2/TRBV6-3; d_call: TRBD1; clone_size: .; cdr3_nt: TGTGCCAGCAGCTCGTTGCGGGGGGACAGGGACGAAAATTCACCCCTCCACTTT; cdr3_aa: CASSSLRGDRDENSPLHF
j_call: TRBJ2-5; v_call: TRBV19; d_call: TRBD1; clone_size: .; cdr3_nt: TGTGCCAGTAGTAGGGACAGGCTCCAAGAGACCCAGTACTTC; cdr3_aa: CASSRDRLQETQYF
j_call: TRBJ1-2; v_call: TRBV11-1; d_call: .; clone_size: .; cdr3_nt: TGTGCCAGCAGCTTAGGTGCCTCCACCGAATATGGCTACACCTTC; cdr3_aa: CASSLGASTEYGYTF
j_call: TRBJ2-7; v_call: TRBV6-4; d_call: TRBD1; clone_size: .; cdr3_nt: TGTGCCAGCAGTGAGGAACAGGGGTACTCCTACGAGCAGTACTTC; cdr3_aa: CASSEEQGYSYEQYF
j_call: TRBJ1-6; v_call: TRBV20-1; d_call: TRBD1; clone_size: few; cdr3_nt: TGCAGTGCTAGTGTTTCGGGACAGGGTCAATTTGCTTCACCCCTCCACTTT; cdr3_aa: CSASVSGQGQFASPLHF
j_call: TRBJ2-5; v_call: TRBV27; d_call: .; clone_size: .; cdr3_nt: TGTGCCAGCAGTTTAAGTGGGTGGCAAGAGACCCAGTACTTC; cdr3_aa: CASSLSGWQETQYF
j_call: TRBJ1-1; v_call: TRBV27; d_call: TRBD1; clone_size: .; cdr3_nt: TGTGCCAGCACCAAATTGACAGGGGTGAACACTGAAGCTTTCTTT; cdr3_aa: CASTKLTGVNTEAFF
j_call: TRBJ2-5; v_call: TRBV7-2; d_call: TRBD2; clone_size: .; cdr3_nt: TGTGCCAGCAGCTCAACCGGGACTAGCGGGGGGTCCCAGTACTTC; cdr3_aa: CASSSTGTSGGSQYF
j_call: TRBJ2-3; v_call: TRBV18; d_call: TRBD1; clone_size: .; cdr3_nt: TGTGCCAGCTCACATAAGGGGGCACCCGGCACAGATACGCAGTATTTT; cdr3_aa: CASSHKGAPGTDTQYF
j_call: TRBJ1-1; v_call: TRBV7-8; d_call: .; clone_size: once; cdr3_nt: TGTGCCAGCAGCTTACAGGGGTTTGGGAACACTGAAGCTTTCTTT; cdr3_aa: CASSLQGFGNTEAFF
j_call: TRBJ2-3; v_call: TRBV24-1; d_call: TRBD1; clone_size: .; cdr3_nt: TGTGCCACCAGGGGGACAGGGCTCTCAGATACGCAGTATTTT; cdr3_aa: CATRGTGLSDTQYF
j_call: TRBJ1-1; v_call: TRBV6-1; d_call: TRBD1; clone_size: .; cdr3_nt: TGTGCCAGCAGTGATCAACAGGGGGGCACTGAAGCTTTCTTT; cdr3_aa: CASSDQQGGTEAFF
j_call: TRBJ2-5; v_call: TRBV2; d_call: .; clone_size: .; cdr3_nt: TGTGCCAGCAGTCCATCACTAGCTGGTGAGACCCAGTACTTC; cdr3_aa: CASSPSLAGETQYF
j_call: TRBJ1-2; v_call: TRBV28; d_call: .; clone_size: few; cdr3_nt: TGTGCCAGCAGTAACACCTATGGCTACACCTTC; cdr3_aa: CASSNTYGYTF
j_call: TRBJ2-7; v_call: TRBV12-3/TRBV12-4; d_call: .; clone_size: .; cdr3_nt: TGTGCCAGCAGTTTAGAGACAATTATCCGCTACGAGCAGTACTTC; cdr3_aa: CASSLETIIRYEQYF
j_call: TRBJ1-2; v_call: TRBV6-1; d_call: .; clone_size: .; cdr3_nt: TGTGCCAGCAGGGGGCTCTTCCCTGGGGGGGGCTACACCTTC; cdr3_aa: CASRGLFPGGGYTF
j_call: TRBJ2-5; v_call: TRBV5-1; d_call: .; clone_size: .; cdr3_nt: TGCGCCAGCAGGTACAGGGAAGAGACCCAGTACTTC; cdr3_aa: CASRYREETQYF
j_call: TRBJ1-5; v_call: TRBV11-1; d_call: .; clone_size: once; cdr3_nt: TGTGCCAGCAGCCCAACAGGGAGCAATCAGCCCCAGCATTTT; cdr3_aa: CASSPTGSNQPQHF
j_call: TRBJ2-2; v_call: TRBV6-1; d_call: TRBD1; clone_size: .; cdr3_nt: TGTGCCAGCAGAAACCCCAGGGGGCAGGGCACCGGGGAGCTGTTTTTT; cdr3_aa: CASRNPRGQGTGELFF
j_call: TRBJ1-5; v_call: TRBV20-1; d_call: .; clone_size: .; cdr3_nt: TGCAGTGCTAGAGACAGGGTTAATGGCAATCAGCCCCAGCATTTT; cdr3_aa: CSARDRVNGNQPQHF
j_call: TRBJ1-5; v_call: TRBV20-1; d_call: .; clone_size: .; cdr3_nt: TGCAGTGCTAGAGATGGTCAGGGTCCTCAGCCCCAGCATTTT; cdr3_aa: CSARDGQGPQPQHF
j_call: TRBJ2-2; v_call: TRBV27; d_call: .; clone_size: .; cdr3_nt: TGTGCCAGCAGCCCGACCTGGGCCACCGGGGAGCTGTTTTTT; cdr3_aa: CASSPTWATGELFF
j_call: TRBJ2-7; v_call: TRBV15; d_call: .; clone_size: .; cdr3_nt: TGTGCCACCAGCAGAGATAGGCAGACCTACGAGCAGTACTTC; cdr3_aa: CATSRDRQTYEQYF
j_call: TRBJ2-3; v_call: TRBV4-1; d_call: TRBD2; clone_size: few; cdr3_nt: TGCGCCAGCAGCCAAGAGGGGGCTTTGCGGGGGGGCGGGGATACGCAGTATTTT; cdr3_aa: CASSQEGALRGGGDTQYF
j_call: TRBJ2-7; v_call: TRBV11-2; d_call: TRBD1; clone_size: .; cdr3_nt: TGTGCCAGCAGCTTAGTAGGGACAGGCTCCTACGAGCAGTACTTC; cdr3_aa: CASSLVGTGSYEQYF
j_call: TRBJ2-7; v_call: TRBV6-1; d_call: .; clone_size: .; cdr3_nt: TGTGCCAGCAGATTCTCCCTTACCTACGAGCAGTACTTC; cdr3_aa: CASRFSLTYEQYF
j_call: TRBJ2-5; v_call: TRBV6-1; d_call: TRBD2; clone_size: .; cdr3_nt: TGTGCCAGCACCCAGGCCCGGGGGGGCGAGACCCAGTACTTC; cdr3_aa: CASTQARGGETQYF
j_call: TRBJ1-2; v_call: TRBV12-3/TRBV12-4; d_call: .; clone_size: few; cdr3_nt: TGTGCCAGCAGTCATCCGACAGGAGCTAACTATGGCTACACCTTC; cdr3_aa: CASSHPTGANYGYTF
j_call: TRBJ2-3; v_call: TRBV9; d_call: .; clone_size: .; cdr3_nt: TGTGCCAGCAGTCTCGGGACCGTAGATACGCAGTATTTT; cdr3_aa: CASSLGTVDTQYF
j_call: TRBJ2-5; v_call: TRBV7-9; d_call: .; clone_size: .; cdr3_nt: TGTGCCAGCAGCTTAGACGCCGGGGGAGAGACCCAGTACTTC; cdr3_aa: CASSLDAGGETQYF
j_call: TRBJ1-5; v_call: TRBV20-1; d_call: .; clone_size: .; cdr3_nt: TGCAGTGCTAGAGAAAGCAGAAATAGCAATCAGCCCCAGCATTTT; cdr3_aa: CSARESRNSNQPQHF
j_call: TRBJ1-1; v_call: TRBV7-2; d_call: .; clone_size: .; cdr3_nt: TGTGCCAGCAGCTCAAAAGGGGGTACTGAAGCTTTCTTT; cdr3_aa: CASSSKGGTEAFF
j_call: TRBJ2-7; v_call: TRBV5-1; d_call: .; clone_size: .; cdr3_nt: TGCGCCAGCAGCTTGGATGGCAGTCCCTACGAGCAGTACTTC; cdr3_aa: CASSLDGSPYEQYF
j_call: TRBJ1-1; v_call: TRBV7-8; d_call: .; clone_size: .; cdr3_nt: TGTGCCAGCCGCGGACTCGTTCAAGAAGCTTTCTTT; cdr3_aa: CASRGLVQEAFF
j_call: TRBJ2-4; v_call: TRBV28; d_call: TRBD1; clone_size: .; cdr3_nt: TGTGCCAGCAGTTTGCCGGCCGGACAGGGGAACATTCAGTACTTC; cdr3_aa: CASSLPAGQGNIQYF
j_call: TRBJ2-1; v_call: TRBV19; d_call: TRBD1; clone_size: .; cdr3_nt: TGTGCCAGTAGCGACAGGGGGAGCTCCTACAATGAGCAGTTCTTC; cdr3_aa: CASSDRGSSYNEQFF
j_call: TRBJ1-1; v_call: TRBV11-3; d_call: .; clone_size: few; cdr3_nt: TGTGCCAGCAGCCAGGACAGCTACACTGAAGCTTTCTTT; cdr3_aa: CASSQDSYTEAFF